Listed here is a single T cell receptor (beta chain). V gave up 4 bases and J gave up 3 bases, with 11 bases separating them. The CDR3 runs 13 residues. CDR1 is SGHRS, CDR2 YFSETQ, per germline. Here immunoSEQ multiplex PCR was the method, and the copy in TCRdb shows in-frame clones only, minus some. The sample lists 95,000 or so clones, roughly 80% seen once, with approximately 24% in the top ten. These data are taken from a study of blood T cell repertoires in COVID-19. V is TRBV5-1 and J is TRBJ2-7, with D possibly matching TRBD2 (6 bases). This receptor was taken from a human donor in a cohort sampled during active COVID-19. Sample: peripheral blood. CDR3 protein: CASSRGSDYEQYF. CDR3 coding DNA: TGCGCCAGCAGCCGGGGGTCGGACTACGAGCAGTACTTC.